The 10 T cell receptor beta chains in this list originate from one sample, sequenced in a study of blood T cell repertoires in COVID-19 (dated by TCRdb to the early 2020s). The library was prepared using the immunoSEQ multiplex PCR assay. In its TCRdb copy, this immuneACCESS table keeps in-frame sequences only and misses some clones. Where compared with another copy, unresolved V genes explain less than half of these, and the others have no known cause. A total of 110,000 to 150,000 clones appear in this sample, about 87% of them only once. The top ten hold 9.5% to 11% of the sample. The sequenced sample consisted of peripheral blood. The receptors come from a woman aged 80 or over with acute or convalescent COVID-19.

This chain uses TRBV10-3 with TRBJ2-7; 12 bases match TRBD1. V shed 6 bases, J shed 5 bases, and the junction held 2 bases outside the gene matches. The CDR3 runs 13 residues. CDR1 and CDR2 (germline): ENHRY, SYGVKD. CDR3 DNA: TGTGCCATCAGAGGGACAGGGGGCGACGAGCAGTACTTC. This sequence encodes CAIRGTGGDEQYF.

The chain joins TRBV4-3 to TRBJ1-2; a possible D gene is TRBD1 (5 bases). CDR1 is LGHNA and CDR2 is YSLEER in the germline V gene. Trimming removed 0 bases from V and 2 bases from J, with 10 bases in between. The CDR3 is 15 amino acids. In nucleotides, the CDR3 is TGCGCCAGCAGCCAAGATCCAAGGGGAAACTATGGCTACACCTTC. Its translation: CASSQDPRGNYGYTF.

The gene calls are TRBV5-1 and TRBJ2-3; 10 bases agree with TRBD1. CDR1 is SGHRS, CDR2 YFSETQ, per germline. This CDR3 is built from 16 residues. The junction had 4 bases not matched to a gene; V was cut back by 1 base and J by 2 bases. The CDR3 protein is CASSLMGTGATDTQYF. The CDR3 DNA sequence: TGCGCCAGCAGCTTGATGGGGACAGGGGCCACAGATACGCAGTATTTT.

The chain uses TRBV7-2 and TRBJ1-1; D uncertain. CDR3 length: 12 amino acids. Germline values: CDR1 SGHTA, CDR2 FQGNSA. The ends were cut back, 1 base at V and 8 bases at J, with 8 bases in the middle. CDR3 bases: TGTGCCAGCAGCTTAGGGCCGCGGGAAGCTTTCTTT. Residues: CASSLGPREAFF.

The chain joins TRBV28 to TRBJ1-1, with D possibly matching TRBD1 (5 bases). Trimming shortened V by 3 bases and J by 1 base, and 6 bases separated the two germline ends. The CDR3 contains 13 residues. Per germline, CDR1 MDHEN and CDR2 SYDVKM. The CDR3 region has the DNA TGTGCCAGCAGTTTGGGGCCGAACACTGAAGCTTTCTTT. It codes for CASSLGPNTEAFF.

This rearrangement joins TRBV18 to TRBJ2-3; D might be TRBD1 (6 bases). Trimming left V 2 bases short and J 0 bases short, with 15 bases between. Germline values: CDR1 KGHSH, CDR2 LQKENI. The CDR3 is 17 residues long. Here the CDR3 reads CASSPSYRTASTDTQYF. The CDR3 DNA is TGTGCCAGCTCACCAAGTTATCGGACAGCCAGCACAGATACGCAGTATTTT.

This clone was seen once. DNA of the CDR3: TGCGCCAGCAGCCAGCCGGACAGGGGGCGCGTTGGCACTGAAGCTTTCTTT. This gives the protein CASSQPDRGRVGTEAFF. The chain links TRBV4-1 to TRBJ1-1; the match to TRBD1 covers 11 bases. The CDR3 has 17 amino acids. Germline V CDR1 and CDR2: MGHRA, YSYEKL. V trimming: 3 bases; J trimming: 4 bases; junction bases outside the gene matches: 10.

The chain combines TRBV7-2 with TRBJ1-5; 8 nucleotides line up with TRBD1. Unmatched junction bases numbered 4, after V lost 5 bases and J lost 4 bases. This CDR3 is built from 14 residues. From germline, CDR1 is SGHTA and CDR2 FQGNSA. CDR3 sequence (DNA): TGTGCCAGCAGCCTCCGGGACAGGAATCAGCCCCAGCATTTT. The encoded protein is CASSLRDRNQPQHF. The full variable domain, completed using reference TRBV7-2 and TRBJ1-5, is GAGVSQSPSNKVTEKGKDVELRCDPISGHTALYWYRQSLGQGLEFLIYFQGNSAPDKSGLPSDRFSAERTGGSVSTLTIQRTQQEDSAVYLCASSLRDRNQPQHFGDGTRLSIL.

The rearrangement links TRBV3-1 (or the pseudogene TRBV3-2) to TRBJ1-2; 10 bases are shared with TRBD1. Looked up from germline, CDR1 is LGHDT and CDR2 is YNNKEL (reference sequence). The CDR3 spans 15 residues. V gave up 4 bases and J gave up 7 bases; unmatched junction bases: 9. The CDR3 DNA follows: TGTGCCAGCAGCCGAATCGGGACAGGGGCGATTGGCTACACCTTC. This sequence encodes CASSRIGTGAIGYTF.

J is TRBJ1-4 and V is TRBV19; no clear D gene. Trimming took off 8 bases at V and 1 base at J, with 8 bases between the two ends. CDR3 length equals 13 residues. The germline CDR1 and CDR2 sequences are LNHDA and SQIVND (reference sequence). The CDR3: CASVNRTNEKLFF. Here the CDR3 DNA reads TGTGCCAGTGTGAACAGAACTAATGAAAAACTGTTTTTT.